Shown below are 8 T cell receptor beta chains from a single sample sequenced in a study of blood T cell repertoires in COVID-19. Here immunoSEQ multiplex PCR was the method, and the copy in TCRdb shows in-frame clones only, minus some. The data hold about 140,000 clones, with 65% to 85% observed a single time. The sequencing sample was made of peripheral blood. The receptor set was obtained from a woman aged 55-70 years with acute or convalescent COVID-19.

CDR3 sequence: CASSPSSGSRSYEQYF. CDR3 in DNA: TGTGCCAGCAGCCCTTCTAGCGGGAGTAGGTCCTACGAGCAGTACTTC. V is TRBV2 and J is TRBJ2-7; 10 bases are a match to TRBD2. CDR1 is SNHLY and CDR2 is FYNNEI in the germline V gene. V was pared by 6 bases and J by 1 base, with 9 bases of the junction left unmatched. The CDR3 totals 16 residues.

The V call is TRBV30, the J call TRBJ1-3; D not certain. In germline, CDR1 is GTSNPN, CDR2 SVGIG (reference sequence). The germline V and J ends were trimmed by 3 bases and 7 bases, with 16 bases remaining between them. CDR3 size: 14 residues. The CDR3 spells CAWSGRAGGNTIYF. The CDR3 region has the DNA TGTGCCTGGAGCGGGCGGGCAGGAGGGAACACCATATATTTT.

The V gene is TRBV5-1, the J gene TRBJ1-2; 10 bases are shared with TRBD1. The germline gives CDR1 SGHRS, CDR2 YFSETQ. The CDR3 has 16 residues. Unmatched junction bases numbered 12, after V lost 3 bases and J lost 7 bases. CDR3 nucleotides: TGCGCCAGCAGCTGGGCCGGGACAGGGGTCGAGGGTGGCTACACCTTC. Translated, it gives CASSWAGTGVEGGYTF.

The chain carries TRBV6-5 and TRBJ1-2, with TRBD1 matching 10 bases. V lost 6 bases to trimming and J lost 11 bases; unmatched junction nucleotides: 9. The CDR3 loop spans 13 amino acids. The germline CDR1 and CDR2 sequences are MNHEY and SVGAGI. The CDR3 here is CASSSVPGQGYTF. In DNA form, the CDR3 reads TGTGCCAGCAGCTCCGTCCCGGGACAGGGGTACACCTTC.

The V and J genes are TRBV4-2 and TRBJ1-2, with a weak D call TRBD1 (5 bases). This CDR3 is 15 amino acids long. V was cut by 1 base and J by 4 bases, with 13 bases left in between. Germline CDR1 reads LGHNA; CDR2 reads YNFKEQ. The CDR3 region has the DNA TGTGCCAGCAGCCAAGGGGGTGGGGGGTTCTATGGCTACACCTTC. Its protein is CASSQGGGGFYGYTF.

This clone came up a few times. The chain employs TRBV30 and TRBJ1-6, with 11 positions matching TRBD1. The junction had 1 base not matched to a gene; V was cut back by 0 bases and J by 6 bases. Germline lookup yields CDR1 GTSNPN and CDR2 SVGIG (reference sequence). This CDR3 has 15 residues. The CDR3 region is CAWSVGQGANSPLHF. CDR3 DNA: TGTGCCTGGAGTGTAGGACAGGGGGCTAATTCACCCCTCCACTTT.

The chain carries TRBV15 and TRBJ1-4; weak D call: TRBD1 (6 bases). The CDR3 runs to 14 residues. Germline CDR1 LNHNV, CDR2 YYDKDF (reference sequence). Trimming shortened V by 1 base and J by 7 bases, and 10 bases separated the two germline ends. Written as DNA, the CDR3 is TGTGCCACCAGCAGAGCAGGGGTTGGTGAAAAACTGTTTTTT. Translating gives CATSRAGVGEKLFF.

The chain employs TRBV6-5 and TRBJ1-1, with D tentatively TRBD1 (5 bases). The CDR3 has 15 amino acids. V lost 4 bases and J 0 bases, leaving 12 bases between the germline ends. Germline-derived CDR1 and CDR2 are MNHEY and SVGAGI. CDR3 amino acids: CASSWQGGMNTEAFF. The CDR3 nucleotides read TGTGCCAGCAGTTGGCAGGGAGGAATGAACACTGAAGCTTTCTTT.